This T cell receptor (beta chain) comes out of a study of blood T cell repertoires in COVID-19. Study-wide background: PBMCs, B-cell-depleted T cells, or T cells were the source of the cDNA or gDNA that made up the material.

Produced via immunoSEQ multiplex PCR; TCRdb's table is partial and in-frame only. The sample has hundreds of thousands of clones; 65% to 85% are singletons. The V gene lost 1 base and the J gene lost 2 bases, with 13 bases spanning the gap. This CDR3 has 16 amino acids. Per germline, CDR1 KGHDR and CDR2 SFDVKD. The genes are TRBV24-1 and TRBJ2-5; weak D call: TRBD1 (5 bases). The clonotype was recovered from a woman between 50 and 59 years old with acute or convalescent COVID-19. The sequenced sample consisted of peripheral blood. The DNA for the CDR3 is TGTGCCACCAGTGATTTATCGGCAGGGCAGCAAGAGACCCAGTACTTC. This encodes CATSDLSAGQQETQYF.